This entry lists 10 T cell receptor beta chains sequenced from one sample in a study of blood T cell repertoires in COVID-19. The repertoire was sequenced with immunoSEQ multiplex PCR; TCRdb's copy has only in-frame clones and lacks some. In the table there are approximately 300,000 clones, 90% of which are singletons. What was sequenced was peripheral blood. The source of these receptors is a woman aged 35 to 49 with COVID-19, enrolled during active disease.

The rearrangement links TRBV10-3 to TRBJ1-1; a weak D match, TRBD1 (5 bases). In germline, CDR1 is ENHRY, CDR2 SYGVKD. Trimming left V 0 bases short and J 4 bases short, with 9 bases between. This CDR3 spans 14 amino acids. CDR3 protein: CAISESGQGTEAFF. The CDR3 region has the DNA TGTGCCATCAGTGAGTCGGGTCAGGGCACTGAAGCTTTCTTT.

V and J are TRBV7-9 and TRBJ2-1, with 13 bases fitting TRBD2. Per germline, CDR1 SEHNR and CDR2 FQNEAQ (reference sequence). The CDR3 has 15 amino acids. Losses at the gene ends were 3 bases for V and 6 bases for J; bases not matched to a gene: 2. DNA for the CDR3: TGTGCCAGCAGCTTGACTAGCGGGGGGATCAATGAGCAGTTCTTC. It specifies CASSLTSGGINEQFF.

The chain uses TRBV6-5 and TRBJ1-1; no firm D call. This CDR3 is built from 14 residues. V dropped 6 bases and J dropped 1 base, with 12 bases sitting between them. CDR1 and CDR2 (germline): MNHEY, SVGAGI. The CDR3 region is CASSLPGANTEAFF. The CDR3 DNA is TGTGCCAGCAGCCTCCCCGGAGCGAACACTGAAGCTTTCTTT.

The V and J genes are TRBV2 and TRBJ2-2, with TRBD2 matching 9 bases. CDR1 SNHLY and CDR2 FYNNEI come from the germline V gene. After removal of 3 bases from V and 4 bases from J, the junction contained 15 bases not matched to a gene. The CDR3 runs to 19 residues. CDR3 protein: CASSDWASGERWGTGELFF. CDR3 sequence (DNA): TGTGCCAGCAGTGATTGGGCTAGCGGGGAGCGTTGGGGCACCGGGGAGCTGTTTTTT.

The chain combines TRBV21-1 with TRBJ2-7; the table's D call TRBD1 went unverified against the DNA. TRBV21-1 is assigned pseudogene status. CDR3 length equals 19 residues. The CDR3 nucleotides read TGTGCCAGCAGCGCGGTACCCGGGACAGGGACGCCCGAGAAGATCGAGCAGTACTTC. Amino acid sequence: CASSAVPGTGTPEKIEQYF.

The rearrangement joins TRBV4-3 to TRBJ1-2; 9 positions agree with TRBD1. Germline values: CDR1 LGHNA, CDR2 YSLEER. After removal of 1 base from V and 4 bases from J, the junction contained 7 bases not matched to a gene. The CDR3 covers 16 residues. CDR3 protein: CASSQVRQGGSYGYTF. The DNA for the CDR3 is TGCGCCAGCAGCCAAGTTCGACAGGGGGGTAGCTATGGCTACACCTTC.

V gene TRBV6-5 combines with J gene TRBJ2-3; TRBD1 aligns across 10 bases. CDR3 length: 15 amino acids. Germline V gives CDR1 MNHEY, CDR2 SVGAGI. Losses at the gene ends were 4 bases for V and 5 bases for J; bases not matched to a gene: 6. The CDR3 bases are TGTGCCAGCAGTTTGACAGGGGGCGCATTAGATACGCAGTATTTT. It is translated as CASSLTGGALDTQYF.

CDR3 coding DNA: TGTGCCAGCAGTATCGGACATATCAATGAGCAGTTCTTC. Amino acids: CASSIGHINEQFF. The V and J genes are TRBV28 and TRBJ2-1; a weak D match, TRBD1 (5 bases). Germline V CDR1 and CDR2: MDHEN, SYDVKM. The CDR3 is 13 residues long. V lost 5 bases and J 6 bases, leaving 11 bases between the germline ends.

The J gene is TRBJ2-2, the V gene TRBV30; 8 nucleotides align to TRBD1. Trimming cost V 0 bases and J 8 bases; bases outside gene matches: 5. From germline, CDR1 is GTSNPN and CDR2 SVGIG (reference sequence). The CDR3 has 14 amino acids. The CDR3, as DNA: TGTGCCTGGAGTGTACGCAGGGGGCGAGGGGAGCTGTTTTTT. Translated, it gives CAWSVRRGRGELFF.

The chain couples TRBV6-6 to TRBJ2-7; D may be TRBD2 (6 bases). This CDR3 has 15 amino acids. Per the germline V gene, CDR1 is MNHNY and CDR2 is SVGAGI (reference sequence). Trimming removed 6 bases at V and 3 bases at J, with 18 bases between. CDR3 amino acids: CASRGGYGSVYEQYF. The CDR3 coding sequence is TGTGCCAGCAGGGGGGGTTATGGGAGCGTCTACGAGCAGTACTTC.